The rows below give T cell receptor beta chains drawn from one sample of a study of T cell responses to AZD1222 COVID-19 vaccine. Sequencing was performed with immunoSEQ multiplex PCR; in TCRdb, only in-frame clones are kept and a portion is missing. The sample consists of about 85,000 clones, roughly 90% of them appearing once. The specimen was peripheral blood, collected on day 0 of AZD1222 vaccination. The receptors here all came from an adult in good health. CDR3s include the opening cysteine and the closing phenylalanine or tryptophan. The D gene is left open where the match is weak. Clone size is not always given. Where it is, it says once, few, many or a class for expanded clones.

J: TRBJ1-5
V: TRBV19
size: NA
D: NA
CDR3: CASSWLSVDQPQHF
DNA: TGTGCCAGTAGTTGGTTGTCCGTCGATCAGCCCCAGCATTTT

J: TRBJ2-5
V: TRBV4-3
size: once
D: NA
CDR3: CASSQGGLGPQETQYF
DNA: TGCGCCAGCAGCCAAGGTGGTTTAGGGCCCCAAGAGACCCAGTACTTC

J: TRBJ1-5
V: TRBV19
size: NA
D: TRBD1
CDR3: CASSNRDRRSGNQPQHF
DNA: TGTGCCAGTAGTAACCGGGACAGGCGGTCGGGCAATCAGCCCCAGCATTTT

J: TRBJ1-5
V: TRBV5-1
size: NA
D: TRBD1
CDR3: CASSLSGQGNQPQHF
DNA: TGCGCCAGCAGCTTGAGCGGACAGGGCAATCAGCCCCAGCATTTT

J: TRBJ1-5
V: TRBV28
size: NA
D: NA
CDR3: CASSDPIRDLGNQPQHF
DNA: TGTGCCAGCAGCGACCCCATCCGGGACTTAGGAAATCAGCCCCAGCATTTT

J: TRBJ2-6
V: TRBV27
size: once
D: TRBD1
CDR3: CASSFTGASGANVLTF
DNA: TGTGCCAGCAGTTTTACAGGGGCCTCTGGGGCCAACGTCCTGACTTTC

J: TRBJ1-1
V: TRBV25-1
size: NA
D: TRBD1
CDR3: CASRQGALTEAFF
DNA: TGTGCCAGCAGACAGGGGGCGTTGACTGAAGCTTTCTTT

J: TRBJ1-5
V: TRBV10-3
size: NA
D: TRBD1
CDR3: CAISAGQGGQPQHF
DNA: TGTGCCATCAGCGCCGGACAGGGTGGTCAGCCCCAGCATTTT

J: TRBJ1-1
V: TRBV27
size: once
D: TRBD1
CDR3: CASTGTGNTEAFF
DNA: TGTGCCAGCACAGGGACAGGGAACACTGAAGCTTTCTTT

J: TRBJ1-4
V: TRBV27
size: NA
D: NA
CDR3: CASSPDATNEKLFF
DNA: TGTGCCAGCAGTCCAGATGCAACTAATGAAAAACTGTTTTTT

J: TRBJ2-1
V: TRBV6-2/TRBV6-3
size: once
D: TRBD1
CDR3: CASSGTGGSYNEQFF
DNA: TGTGCCAGCAGTGGGACAGGGGGGTCCTACAATGAGCAGTTCTTC